Listed below are T cell receptor beta chains from one sample, sequenced in a study of tumor-infiltrating lymphocytes in oesophageal squamous cell carcinoma. TCRdb passed the PCR reads through MiXCR, listing each CDR3 protein once. Among about 13,000 distinct CDR3 sequences, roughly 50% were seen once, and the ten largest hold over 35%. The sequencing input was esophageal tumor tissue. The receptor set was obtained from a male donor with esophageal squamous cell carcinoma. Both conserved end residues are part of each CDR3. D genes are given only for firm matches. Rows may omit the clone size; those that give it use once, few, many or a size class.

d_call: .; j_call: TRBJ2-5; v_call: TRBV2; clone_size: once; cdr3_nt: TGTGCCAGCGGGGGGGGGCCCCGGGAGACCCAGTACTTC; cdr3_aa: CASGGGPRETQYF
d_call: .; j_call: TRBJ2-5; v_call: TRBV7-9; clone_size: .; cdr3_nt: TGTGCCAGCAGCTTAATTTGGGCCCGTGACCAAGAGACCCAGTACTTC; cdr3_aa: CASSLIWARDQETQYF
d_call: TRBD1; j_call: TRBJ2-3; v_call: TRBV7-8; clone_size: .; cdr3_nt: TGTGCCAGCAGCAACCGGGACAGGGGTGCAGATACGCAGTATTTT; cdr3_aa: CASSNRDRGADTQYF
d_call: TRBD1; j_call: TRBJ2-7; v_call: TRBV11-1; clone_size: .; cdr3_nt: TGTGCCAGCAGCTTAGCGACAGGGCGGAACGAGCAGTACTTC; cdr3_aa: CASSLATGRNEQYF
d_call: TRBD1; j_call: TRBJ2-3; v_call: TRBV7-6; clone_size: few; cdr3_nt: TGTGCCAGCAACCGACAGGGGAGCACAGATACGCAGTATTTT; cdr3_aa: CASNRQGSTDTQYF
d_call: .; j_call: TRBJ1-6; v_call: TRBV7-4; clone_size: .; cdr3_nt: TGTGCCAGCACCGTAGAGGGTTCACCCCTCCACTTT; cdr3_aa: CASTVEGSPLHF
d_call: .; j_call: TRBJ2-7; v_call: TRBV7-2; clone_size: .; cdr3_nt: TGTGCCAGCAGCTTAGGTAACAGAGCTTACGAGCAGTACTTC; cdr3_aa: CASSLGNRAYEQYF
d_call: .; j_call: TRBJ2-5; v_call: TRBV7-2; clone_size: .; cdr3_nt: TGTGCCAGCAGCTTAGGGGGACCCGGGTTATCGGAGACCCAGTACTTC; cdr3_aa: CASSLGGPGLSETQYF
d_call: .; j_call: TRBJ2-5; v_call: TRBV6-1; clone_size: few; cdr3_nt: TGTGCCAGCAGTGATTGGGTGGAGACCCAGTACTTC; cdr3_aa: CASSDWVETQYF
d_call: .; j_call: TRBJ2-1; v_call: TRBV27; clone_size: .; cdr3_nt: TGTGCCAGCAGTCTGCCCGGCCGCAATGAGCAGTTCTTC; cdr3_aa: CASSLPGRNEQFF
d_call: .; j_call: TRBJ2-6; v_call: TRBV7-3; clone_size: .; cdr3_nt: TGTGCCAGCAGCCCCGCCCTCTCTGGGGCCAACGTCCTGACTTTC; cdr3_aa: CASSPALSGANVLTF
d_call: TRBD2; j_call: TRBJ2-5; v_call: TRBV20-1; clone_size: .; cdr3_nt: TGCAGTGCTAGCCGGACTAGCGGGGCGATAAAAGAGACCCAGTACTTC; cdr3_aa: CSASRTSGAIKETQYF
d_call: .; j_call: TRBJ1-2; v_call: TRBV20-1; clone_size: .; cdr3_nt: TGCAGTGCCTCCCCTCTCGGGGGTAAGAACTATGGCTACACCTTC; cdr3_aa: CSASPLGGKNYGYTF
d_call: .; j_call: TRBJ2-3; v_call: TRBV6-1; clone_size: .; cdr3_nt: TGTGCCAGCAGTTGGACTAGCACAGATACGCAGTATTTT; cdr3_aa: CASSWTSTDTQYF
d_call: .; j_call: TRBJ1-1; v_call: TRBV7-6; clone_size: .; cdr3_nt: TGTGCCAGCAGCTTAGCCCCTGAGGCACCGGGCACTGAAGCTTTCTTT; cdr3_aa: CASSLAPEAPGTEAFF
d_call: TRBD1; j_call: TRBJ1-2; v_call: TRBV5-4; clone_size: many; cdr3_nt: TGTGCCAGCAGCAAGGGACAGATCTACACCTTC; cdr3_aa: CASSKGQIYTF
d_call: .; j_call: TRBJ1-2; v_call: TRBV7-9; clone_size: medium-sized; cdr3_nt: TGTGCCAGCAGCTTACAGGGTATGGGCGGCTACACCTTC; cdr3_aa: CASSLQGMGGYTF
d_call: TRBD2; j_call: TRBJ2-3; v_call: TRBV7-4; clone_size: once; cdr3_nt: TGTGCCAGCAGCTTAGGGACTAGCGGGATGGGAGATACGCAGTATTTT; cdr3_aa: CASSLGTSGMGDTQYF
d_call: .; j_call: TRBJ2-7; v_call: TRBV27; clone_size: .; cdr3_nt: TGTGCCACCTCACAACTACCCGGACAGAACTACGAGCAGTACTTC; cdr3_aa: CATSQLPGQNYEQYF
d_call: .; j_call: TRBJ2-3; v_call: TRBV27; clone_size: hyperexpanded; cdr3_nt: TGTGCCAGCAGTTCCTACAGGGATCATAGTGTGGATACGCAGTATTTT; cdr3_aa: CASSSYRDHSVDTQYF
d_call: .; j_call: TRBJ2-3; v_call: TRBV7-4; clone_size: few; cdr3_nt: TGTGCCAGCAGCCAAGTCACAGATACGCAGTATTTT; cdr3_aa: CASSQVTDTQYF
d_call: .; j_call: TRBJ2-3; v_call: TRBV7-6; clone_size: .; cdr3_nt: TGTGCCAGCAGCCTGAGGGGGGATACAGATACGCAGTATTTT; cdr3_aa: CASSLRGDTDTQYF
d_call: .; j_call: TRBJ2-1; v_call: TRBV11-1; clone_size: medium-sized; cdr3_nt: TGTGCCAGCAGCCAAGACCAGAGCTCCTACAATGAGCAGTTCTTC; cdr3_aa: CASSQDQSSYNEQFF
d_call: .; j_call: TRBJ1-4; v_call: TRBV28; clone_size: medium-sized; cdr3_nt: TGTGCCAGCACCCCACCAAGGGGAAAACTGTTTTTT; cdr3_aa: CASTPPRGKLFF
d_call: TRBD2; j_call: TRBJ2-5; v_call: TRBV7-2; clone_size: few; cdr3_nt: TGTGCCAGCAGCGTCACTAGCGGGGTTAACAATGAGCAGTACTTC; cdr3_aa: CASSVTSGVNNEQYF
d_call: .; j_call: TRBJ2-1; v_call: TRBV24-1; clone_size: .; cdr3_nt: TGTGCCACCAGTGATTTAAGATCAGGGTTTCAGTTCTTC; cdr3_aa: CATSDLRSGFQFF
d_call: .; j_call: TRBJ2-6; v_call: TRBV7-3; clone_size: .; cdr3_nt: TGTGCCAGCAGCGTCACAGGGAGCGGGGCCAACGTCCTGACTTTC; cdr3_aa: CASSVTGSGANVLTF
d_call: TRBD1; j_call: TRBJ2-7; v_call: TRBV10-3; clone_size: many; cdr3_nt: TGTGCCATCAGTGAGGCGGCAGGGGGCATTTACGAGCAGTACTTC; cdr3_aa: CAISEAAGGIYEQYF
d_call: .; j_call: TRBJ2-5; v_call: TRBV7-3; clone_size: .; cdr3_nt: TGTGCCAGCAGCCTAACTATTCAAGAGACCCAGTACTTC; cdr3_aa: CASSLTIQETQYF